This T cell receptor beta chain originates from a study of T cell repertoires in cytomegalovirus infection. From the reads, TCRdb called clonotypes with MiXCR, one entry per CDR3 protein. Here the sample spans 140,000 to 150,000 distinct CDR3 sequences, 30% to 40% being singletons. V gave up 1 base and J gave up 2 bases, with 8 bases separating them. The CDR3 sequence is 14 residues long. Germline assignment: CDR1 KGHDR and CDR2 SFDVKD. As for this clonotype: Its antigen is as yet unknown.

Whole-study results and caveats: Frequencies of public TCR beta families were cumulated, and this identified carriers of CMV plus the relevant HLA.

This receptor was obtained from a human donor in good health (CMV status not recorded). Some clones in this sample may be carry-over from other donors' samples. Sequencing was performed on CD8+ T cells from cultured PBMCs, taken from culture after CMV antigen stimulation. This sequence joins TRBV24-1 and TRBJ2-7, with D possibly matching TRBD1 (5 bases). CDR3: CATSDFQGTYEQYF. In nucleotides, the CDR3 is TGTGCCACCAGTGATTTTCAGGGAACCTACGAGCAGTACTTC.